This T cell receptor beta chain was found in a study of OX40 agonist ivuxolimab in advanced cancers. Study background: Participants averaged roughly 57 years of age (range about 23 to 79) and were roughly 83% male. Partial responses occurred in Three dose-escalation patients, one with hepatocellular carcinoma and two with cutaneous melanoma.

TCRdb's copy holds only in-frame clones and misses some; the assay was immunoSEQ multiplex PCR. The data hold about 36,000 clones, with about 81% observed a single time. Patients were ruled out by autoimmune disease history or systemic immunosuppression. On cycle 4 day 1 and cycle 7 day 1, as well as at baseline, blood was sampled. This CDR3 is 16 amino acids long. V was cut by 5 bases and J by 4 bases, with 20 bases left in between. The germline gives CDR1 SEHNR, CDR2 FQNEAQ (reference sequence). The chain couples TRBV7-9 to TRBJ1-2, with D hard to call. This specimen consisted of CD4+ or CD8+ T cells sorted from blood, obtained in a trial of the OX40 agonist ivuxolimab. The TCR was taken from an adult with an advanced solid tumor such as melanoma, head and neck, liver or kidney cancer. Here the CDR3 DNA reads TGTGCCAGCAGCGCCGTACAGAGGAGCGGTAGCTATGGCTACACCTTC. Protein product: CASSAVQRSGSYGYTF.